The T cell receptor beta chain described here comes from a study of technical replicates of blood from several donors. This clone was observed once. The V segment lost 2 bases and the J segment 5 bases; nucleotides outside the gene matches: 4. Germline V gene lookup returns CDR1 LNHNV and CDR2 YYDKDF (reference sequence). This CDR3 region has 15 residues. Method: immunoSEQ multiplex PCR; TCRdb's copy keeps in-frame clones and lacks some. The data hold roughly 52,000 clones, with roughly 96% observed a single time. The receptor comes from a human donor in good health. Some clones in this sample may be carry-over from other donors' samples. Sequencing was performed on PBMCs. The rearrangement joins TRBV15 to TRBJ1-5; 9 bases are a match to TRBD1. CDR3 loop: CATSRTGGPYQPQHF. The CDR3 coding sequence is TGTGCCACCAGCAGAACAGGGGGCCCTTATCAGCCCCAGCATTTT.